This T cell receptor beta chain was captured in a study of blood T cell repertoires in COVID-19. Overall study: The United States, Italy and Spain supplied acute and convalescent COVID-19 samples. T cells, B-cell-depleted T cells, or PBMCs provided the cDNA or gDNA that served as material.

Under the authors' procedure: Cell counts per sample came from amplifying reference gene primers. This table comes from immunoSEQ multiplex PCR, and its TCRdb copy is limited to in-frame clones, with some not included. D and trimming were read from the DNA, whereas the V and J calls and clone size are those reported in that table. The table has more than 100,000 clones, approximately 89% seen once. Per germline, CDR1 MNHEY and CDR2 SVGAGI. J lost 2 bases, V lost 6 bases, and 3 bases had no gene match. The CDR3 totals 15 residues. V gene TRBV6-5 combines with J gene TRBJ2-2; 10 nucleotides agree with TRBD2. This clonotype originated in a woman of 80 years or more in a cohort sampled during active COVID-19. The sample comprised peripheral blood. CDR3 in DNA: TGTGCCAGCAGGCGGACTAGCGGTAACACCGGGGAGCTGTTTTTT. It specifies CASRRTSGNTGELFF.